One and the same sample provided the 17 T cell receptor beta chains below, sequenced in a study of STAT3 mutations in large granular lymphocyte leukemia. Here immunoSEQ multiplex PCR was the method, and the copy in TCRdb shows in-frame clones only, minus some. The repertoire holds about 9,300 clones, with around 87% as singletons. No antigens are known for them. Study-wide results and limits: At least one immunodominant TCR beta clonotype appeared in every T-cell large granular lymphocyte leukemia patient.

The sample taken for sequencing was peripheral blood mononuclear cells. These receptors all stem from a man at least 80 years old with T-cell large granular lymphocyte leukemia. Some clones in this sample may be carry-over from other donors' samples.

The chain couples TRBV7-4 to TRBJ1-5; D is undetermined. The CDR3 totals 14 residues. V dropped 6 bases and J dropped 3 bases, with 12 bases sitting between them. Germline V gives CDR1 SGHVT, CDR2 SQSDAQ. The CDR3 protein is CASRHGLHNQPQHF. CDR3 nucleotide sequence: TGTGCCAGCAGACATGGACTCCACAATCAGCCCCAGCATTTT.

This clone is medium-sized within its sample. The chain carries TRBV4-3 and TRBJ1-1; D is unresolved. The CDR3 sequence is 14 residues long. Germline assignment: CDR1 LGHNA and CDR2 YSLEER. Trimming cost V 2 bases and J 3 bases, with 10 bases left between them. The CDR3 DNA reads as TGCGCCAGCAGCCAACTTGGCTGGGACACTGAAGCTTTCTTT. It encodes CASSQLGWDTEAFF.

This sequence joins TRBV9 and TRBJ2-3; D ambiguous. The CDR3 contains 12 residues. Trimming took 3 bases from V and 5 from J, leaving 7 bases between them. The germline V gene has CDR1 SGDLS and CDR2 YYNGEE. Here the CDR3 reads CASSALVDTQYF. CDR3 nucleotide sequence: TGTGCCAGCAGCGCCCTGGTAGATACGCAGTATTTT. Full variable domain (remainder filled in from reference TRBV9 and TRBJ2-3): DSGVTQTPKHLITATGQRVTLRCSPRSGDLSVYWYQQSLDQGLQFLIQYYNGEERAKGNILERFSAQQFPDLHSELNLSSLELGDSALYFCASSALVDTQYFGPGTRLTVL.

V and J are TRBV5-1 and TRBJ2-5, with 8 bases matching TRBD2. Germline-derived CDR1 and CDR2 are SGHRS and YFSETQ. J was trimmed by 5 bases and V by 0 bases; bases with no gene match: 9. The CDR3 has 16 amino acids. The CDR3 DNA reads TGCGCCAGCAGCTTGGTCGGCGGGGGGCCATGGGAGACCCAGTACTTC. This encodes CASSLVGGGPWETQYF.

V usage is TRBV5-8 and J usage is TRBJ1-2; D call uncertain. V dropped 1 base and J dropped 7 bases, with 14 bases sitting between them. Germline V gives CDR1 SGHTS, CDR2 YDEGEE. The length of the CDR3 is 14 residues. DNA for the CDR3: TGTGCCAGCAGCTTGCGAGCTGTAGGGTTTGGCTACACCTTC. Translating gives CASSLRAVGFGYTF.

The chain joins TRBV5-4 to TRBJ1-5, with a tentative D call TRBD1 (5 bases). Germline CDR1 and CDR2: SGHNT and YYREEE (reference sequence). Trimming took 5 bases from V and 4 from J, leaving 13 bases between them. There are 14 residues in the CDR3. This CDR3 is CASSTGTSNQPQHF. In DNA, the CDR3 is TGTGCCAGCAGTACCGGGACGTCAAATCAGCCCCAGCATTTT.

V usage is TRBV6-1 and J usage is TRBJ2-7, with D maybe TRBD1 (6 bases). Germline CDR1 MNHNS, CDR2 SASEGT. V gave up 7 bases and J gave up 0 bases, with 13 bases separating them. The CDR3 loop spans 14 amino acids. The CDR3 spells CASTRTVDSYEQYF. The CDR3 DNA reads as TGTGCCAGCACCCGGACAGTAGACTCCTACGAGCAGTACTTC.

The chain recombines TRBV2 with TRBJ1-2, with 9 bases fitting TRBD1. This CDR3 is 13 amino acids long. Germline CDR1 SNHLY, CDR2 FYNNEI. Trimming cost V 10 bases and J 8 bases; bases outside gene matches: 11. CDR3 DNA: TGTGCCAAAGACCGGGACAGGGTTGAGGGCTACACCTTC. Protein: CAKDRDRVEGYTF.

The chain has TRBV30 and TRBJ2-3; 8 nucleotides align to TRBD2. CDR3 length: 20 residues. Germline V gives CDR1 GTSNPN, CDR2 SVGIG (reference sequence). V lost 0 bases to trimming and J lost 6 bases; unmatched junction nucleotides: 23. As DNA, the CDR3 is TGTGCCTGGAGTGTACCCTGGGGAGGACTAGCCGGTTTCTTGTTGGATACGCAGTATTTT. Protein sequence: CAWSVPWGGLAGFLLDTQYF.

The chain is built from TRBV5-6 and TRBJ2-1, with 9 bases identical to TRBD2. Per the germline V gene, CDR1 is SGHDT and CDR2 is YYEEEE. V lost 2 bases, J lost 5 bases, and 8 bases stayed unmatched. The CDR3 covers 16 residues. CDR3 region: CASSLLLERGDNEQFF. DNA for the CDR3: TGTGCCAGCAGCTTATTACTAGAGCGGGGGGACAATGAGCAGTTCTTC.

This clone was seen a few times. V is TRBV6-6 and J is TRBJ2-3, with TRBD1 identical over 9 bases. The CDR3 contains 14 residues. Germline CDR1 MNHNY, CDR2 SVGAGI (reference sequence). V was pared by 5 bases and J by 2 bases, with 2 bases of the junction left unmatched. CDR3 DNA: TGTGCCAGCAGTGGGACAGGGTTCACAGATACGCAGTATTTT. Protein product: CASSGTGFTDTQYF.

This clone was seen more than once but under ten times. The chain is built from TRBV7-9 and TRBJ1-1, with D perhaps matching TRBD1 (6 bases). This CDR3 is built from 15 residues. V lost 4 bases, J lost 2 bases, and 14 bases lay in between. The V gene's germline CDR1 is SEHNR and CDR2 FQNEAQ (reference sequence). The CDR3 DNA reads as TGTGCCAGCAGCTCCCCTGACAGGCGTAACACTGAAGCTTTCTTT. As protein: CASSSPDRRNTEAFF.

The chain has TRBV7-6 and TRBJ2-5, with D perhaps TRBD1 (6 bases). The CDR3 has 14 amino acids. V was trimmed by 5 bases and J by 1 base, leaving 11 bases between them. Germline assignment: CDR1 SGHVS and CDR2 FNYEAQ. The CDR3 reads CASSRGWSQETQYF. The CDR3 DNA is TGTGCCAGCAGCAGGGGGTGGAGCCAAGAGACCCAGTACTTC.

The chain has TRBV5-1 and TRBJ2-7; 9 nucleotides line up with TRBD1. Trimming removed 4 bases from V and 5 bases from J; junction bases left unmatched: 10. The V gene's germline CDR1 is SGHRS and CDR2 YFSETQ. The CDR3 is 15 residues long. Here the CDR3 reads CASSPRGQGGNEQYF. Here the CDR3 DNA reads TGCGCCAGCAGCCCCCGGGGACAGGGTGGGAACGAGCAGTACTTC.

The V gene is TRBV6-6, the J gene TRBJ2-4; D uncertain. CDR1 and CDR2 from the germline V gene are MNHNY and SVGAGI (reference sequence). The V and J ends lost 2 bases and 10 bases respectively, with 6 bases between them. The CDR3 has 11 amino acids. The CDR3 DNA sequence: TGTGCCAGCAGTTACCTCGGGATTCAGTACTTC. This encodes CASSYLGIQYF.

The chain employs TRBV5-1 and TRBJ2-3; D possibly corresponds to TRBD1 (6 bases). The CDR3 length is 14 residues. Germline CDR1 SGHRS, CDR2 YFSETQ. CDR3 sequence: CASAGTPGADTQYF. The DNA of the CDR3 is TGCGCAAGCGCCGGGACCCCAGGGGCAGATACGCAGTATTTT.

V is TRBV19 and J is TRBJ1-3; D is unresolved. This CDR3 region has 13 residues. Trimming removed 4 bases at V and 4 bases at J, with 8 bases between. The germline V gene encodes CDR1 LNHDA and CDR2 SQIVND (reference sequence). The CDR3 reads CASSTARGNTIYF. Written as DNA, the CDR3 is TGTGCCAGTAGTACAGCCCGGGGAAACACCATATATTTT.